This T cell receptor (beta chain) appears in the sequencing data of a study of CD8 T cells in ankylosing spondylitis. Notes on the study in general: Typical of ankylosing spondylitis blood, it appeared, was a TCR beta motif of eight highly homologous variants.

MiXCR was run by TCRdb on the 5' RACE reads, yielding one entry per CDR3 protein. The repertoire holds 200,000 to 250,000 distinct CDR3 sequences, with approximately 16% as singletons. This clonotype turned up a few times. Its cognate antigen is unknown. Sequencing was performed on blood, either unsorted or a sorted T cell fraction (not recorded which). The clonotype was recovered from a male donor with ankylosing spondylitis.

CDR3 coding DNA: TGTGCCAGCAGTTCGGACCAGACCTCCTACAATGAGCAGTTCTTC. Translated: CASSSDQTSYNEQFF. J is TRBJ2-1 and V is TRBV27; D is unclear. Germline CDR1 is MNHEY and CDR2 is SMNVEV (reference sequence). This CDR3 contains 15 residues. Between the trimmed V and J ends, which lost 4 bases and 0 bases, there was a span of 10 bases.